This TCR beta chain was sequenced in a study of control samples from healthy donors and cancer patients. Assay used: immunoSEQ multiplex PCR; TCRdb lists only in-frame clones, some missing. Among 100,000 to 150,000 clones listed, approximately 90% were seen once. Sequenced sample: blood. This receptor was identified in a man aged 25-45 years in good health.

Here the CDR3 reads CASSASTGTASGYGYTF. CDR3 coding DNA: TGTGCCAGCTCAGCCTCAACCGGGACAGCCAGTGGATATGGCTACACCTTC. The chain uses TRBV18 and TRBJ1-2, with 7 bases identical to TRBD1. This CDR3 comprises 17 residues. With V trimmed by 5 bases and J by 5 bases, 17 bases remained unmatched. Germline V gene lookup returns CDR1 KGHSH and CDR2 LQKENI. The full variable domain, rest sourced from reference TRBV18 and TRBJ1-2, is NAGVMQNPRHLVRRRGQEARLRCSPMKGHSHVYWYRQLPEEGLKFMVYLQKENIIDESGMPKERFSAEFPKEGPSILRIQQVVRGDSAAYFCASSASTGTASGYGYTFGSGTRLTVV.